The clone carrying this T cell receptor beta chain came up a few times. Its antigen is not identified. The donors, all healthy, were Caucasians living in Russia, aged roughly 6 to 95. This specimen comes from a study of blood T cells in healthy people across ages. The study, taken as a whole, reports: With age, beta diversity per million T cells declined roughly linearly, significantly by 40. Naive CD4+ cells and diversity were both higher in long-lived donors than in aged donors. Higher naive T cell percentage went strongly together with higher TCR beta diversity.

Germline-derived CDR1 and CDR2 are SQVTM and ANQGSEA. The CDR3 length is 15 residues. After removal of 2 bases from V and 4 bases from J, the junction contained 9 bases not matched to a gene. The use of a sample-barcoded 5' primer and a J-beta primer mix characterized a second PCR of roughly 6 to 11 cycles. TCRdb processed the 5' RACE reads anew with MiXCR; each CDR3 protein has one entry. The data show 600,000 to 800,000 distinct CDR3 sequences, around 21% seen once. The receptor was isolated from a man in his sixties or seventies in good health. Sequenced sample: blood. The gene calls are TRBV29-1 and TRBJ1-2, with TRBD1 identical over 8 bases. As DNA, the CDR3 is TGCAGCGTTGAACCGCAGGGGGCGCAATCCTATGGCTACACCTTC. This translates into CSVEPQGAQSYGYTF. The full variable domain, in which reference TRBV29-1 and TRBJ1-2 provide the parts outside the CDR3, is SAVISQKPSRDICQRGTSLTIQCQVDSQVTMMFWYRQQPGQSLTLIATANQGSEATYESGFVIDKFPISRPNLTFSTLTVSNMSPEDSSIYLCSVEPQGAQSYGYTFGSGTRLTVV.